These 10 T cell receptor beta chains were all obtained from the same sample, sequenced in a study of technical replicates of blood from a few donors. Only in-frame clones appear in the TCRdb table, and some are missing; sequencing was by immunoSEQ multiplex PCR. The data contain about 63,000 clones, around 86% of them seen just once; the ten biggest clones take up 4.5% to 5.5%. The sequenced sample consisted of PBMCs. The receptors shown here come from a human donor in good health. Some clones in this sample may be carry-over from other donors' samples.

This chain links TRBV4-1 with TRBJ2-7; D gene unclear. Trimming cost V 6 bases and J 1 base, with 13 bases left between them. The CDR3 has 14 residues. Germline values: CDR1 MGHRA, CDR2 YSYEKL. The CDR3 protein is CASRPILRSYEQYF. CDR3 DNA: TGCGCCAGCAGGCCTATACTCAGGTCCTACGAGCAGTACTTC.

The chain is built from TRBV6-1 and TRBJ1-1; 9 positions agree with TRBD1. CDR1 and CDR2 (germline): MNHNS, SASEGT. The CDR3 runs 12 residues. Unmatched junction bases numbered 2, after V lost 8 bases and J lost 4 bases. The CDR3 DNA is TGTGCCAGCGGACAGGGGTTCACTGAAGCTTTCTTT. As protein: CASGQGFTEAFF.

This chain links TRBV6-1 with TRBJ1-1; TRBD1 matches at 9 bases. Germline CDR1 is MNHNS and CDR2 is SASEGT. V was clipped by 6 bases and J by 3 bases; unmatched bases: 8. The CDR3 has 15 residues. The CDR3 protein is CASSLTGQGHTEAFF. CDR3 bases: TGTGCCAGCAGCCTAACCGGACAGGGGCACACTGAAGCTTTCTTT.

The chain uses TRBV5-6 and TRBJ2-5, with TRBD1 identical over 7 bases. The ends lost 0 bases at V and 5 bases at J; junction bases unmatched: 7. The CDR3 consists of 15 residues. The germline CDR1 and CDR2 sequences are SGHDT and YYEEEE. CDR3 nucleotide sequence: TGTGCCAGCAGCTTGGTCGTAGGGGGCAGGGAGACCCAGTACTTC. Encoded protein: CASSLVVGGRETQYF.

This clone is a singleton in its sample. The CDR3 DNA sequence: TGCAGCGTTGTAACAATGCAGGGCGCAACTAATGAAAAACTGTTTTTT. Amino acids: CSVVTMQGATNEKLFF. The chain has TRBV29-1 and TRBJ1-4; D is perhaps TRBD1 (5 bases). Trimming left V 4 bases short and J 0 bases short, with 15 bases between. From germline, CDR1 is SQVTM and CDR2 ANQGSEA. The CDR3 is made up of 16 amino acids.

Only one count was recorded for this clone. This rearrangement joins TRBV7-2 to TRBJ2-7; a weak D match, TRBD1 (6 bases). This CDR3 region has 15 residues. The germline V and J ends were trimmed by 5 bases and 0 bases, with 14 bases remaining between them. Germline V gives CDR1 SGHTA, CDR2 FQGNSA. CDR3 DNA sequence: TGTGCCAGCAGCCCCTATACAGGGCCCTCCTACGAGCAGTACTTC. Its translation is CASSPYTGPSYEQYF.

V usage is TRBV30 and J usage is TRBJ1-4, with D unresolved. The germline V and J ends were trimmed by 0 bases and 4 bases, with 15 bases remaining between them. Per the germline V gene, CDR1 is GTSNPN and CDR2 is SVGIG (reference sequence). CDR3 size: 16 residues. CDR3 sequence (DNA): TGTGCCTGGAGTGTAACTGGGCCCAGCGGTAATGAAAAACTGTTTTTT. Protein sequence: CAWSVTGPSGNEKLFF.

CDR3 nucleotides: TGTGCCACCAAGCGGGGGTCGAACACCGGGGAGCTGTTTTTT. As protein: CATKRGSNTGELFF. The chain is built from TRBV6-6 and TRBJ2-2; 8 nucleotides align to TRBD2. CDR1 and CDR2 (germline): MNHNY, SVGAGI (reference sequence). This CDR3 is 14 amino acids long. Trimming cost V 10 bases and J 0 bases; bases outside gene matches: 4.

The CDR3 bases are TGTGCCAGCAGCACAGAAGAGACCCAGTACTTC. Its protein product is CASSTEETQYF. The rearrangement links TRBV7-6 to TRBJ2-5; no clear D. V was cut by 5 bases and J by 3 bases, with 4 bases left in between. CDR3 length: 11 amino acids. Germline values: CDR1 SGHVS, CDR2 FNYEAQ.

The chain employs TRBV11-3 and TRBJ1-3; D not resolved. This CDR3 spans 13 amino acids. V was shortened by 2 bases and J by 2 bases, with 4 bases between the two germline ends. Per the germline V gene, CDR1 is SGHNT and CDR2 is YENEEA. The CDR3 nucleotides are TGTGCCAGCAGCTTATATCCTGGAAACACCATATATTTT. This codes for CASSLYPGNTIYF.